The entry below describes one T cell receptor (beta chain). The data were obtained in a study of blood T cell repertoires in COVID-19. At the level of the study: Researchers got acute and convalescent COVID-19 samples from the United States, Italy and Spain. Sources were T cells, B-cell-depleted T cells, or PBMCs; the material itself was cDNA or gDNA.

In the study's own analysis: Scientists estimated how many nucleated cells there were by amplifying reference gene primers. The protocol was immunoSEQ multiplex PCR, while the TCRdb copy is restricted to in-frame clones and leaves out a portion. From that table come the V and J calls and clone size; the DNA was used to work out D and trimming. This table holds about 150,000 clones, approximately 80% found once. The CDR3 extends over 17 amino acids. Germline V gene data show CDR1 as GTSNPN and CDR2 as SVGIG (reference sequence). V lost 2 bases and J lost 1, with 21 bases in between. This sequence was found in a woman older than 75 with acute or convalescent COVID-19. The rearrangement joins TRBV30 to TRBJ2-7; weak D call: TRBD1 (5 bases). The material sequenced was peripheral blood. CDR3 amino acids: CAWSRPQGAALSYEQYF. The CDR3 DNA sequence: TGTGCCTGGAGTCGACCCCAAGGGGCAGCCTTGTCCTACGAGCAGTACTTC. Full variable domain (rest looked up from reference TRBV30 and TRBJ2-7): SQTIHQWPATLVQPVGSPLSLECTVEGTSNPNLYWYRQAAGRGLQLLFYSVGIGQISSEVPQNLSASRPQDRQFILSSKKLLLSDSGFYLCAWSRPQGAALSYEQYFGPGTRLTVT.